These 9 T cell receptor beta chains were sequenced from one sample in a study of early T cells in non-severe SARS-CoV-2 infection. TCRdb used MiXCR to reprocess the 5' RACE reads, holding one entry per CDR3 protein. The sample shows fewer than 100,000 distinct CDR3 sequences, over 8.5% of them seen only once. The specimen was whole blood. The receptors were gathered from an adult who was a healthcare worker with PCR-confirmed SARS-CoV-2 infection or an uninfected control (not recorded which).

The table lists this clonotype with a few counts. As DNA, the CDR3 is TGCAGTGCTAGAGATCCGGTGACAGTCACAGATACGCAGTATTTT. This sequence encodes CSARDPVTVTDTQYF. V and J are TRBV20-1 and TRBJ2-3; D possibly corresponds to TRBD1 (5 bases). The CDR3 sequence is 15 residues long. V was pared by 0 bases and J by 2 bases, with 12 bases between. CDR1 and CDR2 (germline): DFQATT, SNEGSKA (reference sequence).

This clonotype was detected only a few times. The chain links TRBV27 to TRBJ2-2, with D tentatively TRBD1 (5 bases). Germline-derived CDR1 and CDR2 are MNHEY and SMNVEV (reference sequence). V gave up 8 bases and J gave up 4 bases, with 23 bases separating them. This CDR3 has 17 residues. CDR3 sequence: CASLPLHITGVTGELFF. DNA for the CDR3: TGTGCCAGCCTTCCTCTCCACATAACAGGCGTCACCGGGGAGCTGTTTTTT.

This chain joins TRBV10-3 and TRBJ2-1; D tentatively fits TRBD1 or TRBD2 (5 bases each). Per germline, CDR1 ENHRY and CDR2 SYGVKD. V was trimmed by 6 bases and J by 7 bases, leaving 13 bases between them. The CDR3 has 13 residues. The CDR3 DNA reads as TGTGCCATCAGAGGGACGGGAACTAATGAGCAGTTCTTC. Its protein product is CAIRGTGTNEQFF.

This clonotype was detected a few times. The chain uses TRBV2 and TRBJ1-2; a weak D match, TRBD1 (6 bases). V was pared by 6 bases and J by 8 bases, with 16 bases between. This CDR3 region has 13 residues. The germline gives CDR1 SNHLY, CDR2 FYNNEI. CDR3: CASRTTGNRGYTF. The CDR3 DNA follows: TGTGCCAGCAGAACTACAGGGAACAGGGGCTACACCTTC.

Note on this clonotype: A much larger clonotype is one base distant, so this may be a read error. The chain couples TRBV11-1 to TRBJ2-1, with D possibly TRBD2 on 6 matching bases. This CDR3 is built from 12 residues. Germline V CDR1 and CDR2: SGHAT, FQDESV (reference sequence). CDR3 amino acids: CAGSLGGPGQFF. DNA for the CDR3: TGTGCCGGCAGCTTAGGAGGGCCCGGGCAGTTCTTC.

This clonotype was seen many times. V is TRBV27 and J is TRBJ1-1; D is unclear. V dropped 6 bases and J dropped 6 bases, with 20 bases sitting between them. CDR1 and CDR2 (germline): MNHEY, SMNVEV (reference sequence). The CDR3 covers 15 residues. The DNA for the CDR3 is TGTGCCAGCAGCCAGGACTGGCACGGTAGGGCTGAAGCTTTCTTT. Amino acid sequence: CASSQDWHGRAEAFF.

At least ten counts were recorded for this clonotype. V is TRBV7-2 and J is TRBJ2-1; D is unresolved. The CDR3 is 13 residues long. V was trimmed by 5 bases and J by 3 bases, leaving 8 bases between them. Per germline, CDR1 SGHTA and CDR2 FQGNSA. The CDR3, as DNA: TGTGCCAGCAGCGTGACTGTCTACAATGAGCAGTTCTTC. It encodes CASSVTVYNEQFF.

The V gene is TRBV12-3 or TRBV12-4, the J gene TRBJ2-6; 9 positions match TRBD1. V gave up 6 bases and J gave up 0 bases; unmatched junction bases: 9. The length of the CDR3 is 18 residues. CDR3 nucleotides: TGTGCCAGCAGACAACCGGGACAGGGAGGCTCTGGGGCCAACGTCCTGACTTTC. Encoded protein: CASRQPGQGGSGANVLTF.

This chain links TRBV20-1 with TRBJ2-1, with TRBD2 matching over 8 bases. Germline V gives CDR1 DFQATT, CDR2 SNEGSKA (reference sequence). This CDR3 is 12 amino acids long. CDR3 sequence (DNA): TGCAGGGCGAGACAGCGGGAGTATGAGCAGTTCTTC. Its translation: CRARQREYEQFF.